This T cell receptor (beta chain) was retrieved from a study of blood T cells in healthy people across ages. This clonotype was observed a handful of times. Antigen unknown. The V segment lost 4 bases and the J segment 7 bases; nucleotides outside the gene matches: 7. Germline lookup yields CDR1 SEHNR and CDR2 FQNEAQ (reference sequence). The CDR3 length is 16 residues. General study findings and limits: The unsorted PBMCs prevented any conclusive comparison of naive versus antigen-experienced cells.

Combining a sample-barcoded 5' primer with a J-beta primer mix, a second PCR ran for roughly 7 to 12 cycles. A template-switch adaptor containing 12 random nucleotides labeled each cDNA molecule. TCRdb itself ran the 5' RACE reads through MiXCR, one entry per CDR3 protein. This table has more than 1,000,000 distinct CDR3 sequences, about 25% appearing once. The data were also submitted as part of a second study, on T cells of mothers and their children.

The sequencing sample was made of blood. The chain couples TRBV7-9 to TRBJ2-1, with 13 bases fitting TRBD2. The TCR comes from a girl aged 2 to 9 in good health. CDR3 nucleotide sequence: TGTGCCAGCAGCTCGACTAGCGGGAGGCCATCTAATGAGCAGTTCTTC. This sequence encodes CASSSTSGRPSNEQFF.